Detailed here is one TCR beta chain. No antigen is known for it. Germline lookup yields CDR1 LNHDA and CDR2 SQIVND (reference sequence). The CDR3 contains 16 residues. V was clipped by 3 bases and J by 3 bases, with 15 bases between them. Repertoires were generated with immunoSEQ multiplex PCR, while TCRdb's copy carries only in-frame clones and drops some. The repertoire holds 95,000 to 110,000 clones, with around 92% as singletons. This entry belongs to a study of T cell responses to AZD1222 COVID-19 vaccine. General observations from the study: When two AZD1222 doses had been given, Spike-specific TCR breadth and depth rose. CD4 TCRs associated with vaccination spanned spike, dominating at 160-218 and 743-854. The peak T cell response came first, and repertoires were sampled only after it. The number of AZD1222 recipients seropositive at baseline was only 5 to 7.

The material sequenced was peripheral blood, taken on day 0 of AZD1222 vaccination. The receptor's source is an adult in good health. J is TRBJ1-5 and V is TRBV19, with D possibly matching TRBD1 (5 bases). The CDR3 spells CASSMGQRQFNQPQHF. CDR3 nucleotides: TGTGCCAGTAGTATGGGGCAGAGACAGTTCAATCAGCCCCAGCATTTT. Drawing the rest from reference TRBV19 and TRBJ1-5, the complete variable domain is DGGITQSPKYLFRKEGQNVTLSCEQNLNHDAMYWYRQDPGQGLRLIYYSQIVNDFQKGDIAEGYSVSREKKESFPLTVTSAQKNPTAFYLCASSMGQRQFNQPQHFGDGTRLSIL.